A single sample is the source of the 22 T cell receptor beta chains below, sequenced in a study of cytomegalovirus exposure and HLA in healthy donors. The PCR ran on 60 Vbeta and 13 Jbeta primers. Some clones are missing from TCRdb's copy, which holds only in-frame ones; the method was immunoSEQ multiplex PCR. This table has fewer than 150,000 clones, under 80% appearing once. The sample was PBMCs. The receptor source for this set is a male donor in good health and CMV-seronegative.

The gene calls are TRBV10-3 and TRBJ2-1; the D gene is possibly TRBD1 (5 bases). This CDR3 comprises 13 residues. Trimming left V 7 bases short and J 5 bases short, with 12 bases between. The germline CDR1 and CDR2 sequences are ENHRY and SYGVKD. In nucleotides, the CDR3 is TGTGCCATCAAAACAGGTATTCACAATGAGCAGTTCTTC. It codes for CAIKTGIHNEQFF.

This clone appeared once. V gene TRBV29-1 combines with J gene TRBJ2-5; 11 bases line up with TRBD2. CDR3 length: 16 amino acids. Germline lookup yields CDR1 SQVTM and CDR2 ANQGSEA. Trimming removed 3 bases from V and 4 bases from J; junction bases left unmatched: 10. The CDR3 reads CSVESVAGGILETQYF. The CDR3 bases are TGCAGCGTTGAGAGTGTAGCGGGAGGGATACTAGAGACCCAGTACTTC.

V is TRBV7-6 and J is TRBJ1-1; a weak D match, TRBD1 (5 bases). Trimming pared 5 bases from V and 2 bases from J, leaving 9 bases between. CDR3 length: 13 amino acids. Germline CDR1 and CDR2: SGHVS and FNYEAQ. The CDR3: CASSPRTNTEAFF. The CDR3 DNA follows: TGTGCCAGCAGCCCTAGGACAAACACTGAAGCTTTCTTT. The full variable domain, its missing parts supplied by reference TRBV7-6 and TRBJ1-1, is GAGVSQSPRYKVTKRGQDVALRCDPISGHVSLYWYRQALGQGPEFLTYFNYEAQQDKSGLPNDRFSAERPEGSISTLTIQRTEQRDSAMYRCASSPRTNTEAFFGQGTRLTVV.

CDR3 loop: CASSGDTEAFF. The CDR3 nucleotides read TGTGCCAGCAGCGGAGACACTGAAGCTTTCTTT. V gene TRBV9 combines with J gene TRBJ1-1; no definite D call. The CDR3 is 11 residues long. Looked up from germline, CDR1 is SGDLS and CDR2 is YYNGEE. V lost 3 bases to trimming and J lost 3 bases, with 3 bases between them.

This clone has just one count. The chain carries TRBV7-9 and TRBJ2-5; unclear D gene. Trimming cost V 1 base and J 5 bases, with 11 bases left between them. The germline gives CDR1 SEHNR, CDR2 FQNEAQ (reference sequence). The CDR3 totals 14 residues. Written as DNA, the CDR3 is TGTGCCAGCAGCTTAGGGTTCGGGTTGGAGACCCAGTACTTC. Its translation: CASSLGFGLETQYF.

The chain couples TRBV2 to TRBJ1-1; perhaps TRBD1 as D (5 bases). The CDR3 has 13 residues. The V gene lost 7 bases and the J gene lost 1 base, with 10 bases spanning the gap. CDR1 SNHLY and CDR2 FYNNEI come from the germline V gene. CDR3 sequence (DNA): TGTGCCAGCAAACGTGACAGGAACACTGAAGCTTTCTTT. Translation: CASKRDRNTEAFF.

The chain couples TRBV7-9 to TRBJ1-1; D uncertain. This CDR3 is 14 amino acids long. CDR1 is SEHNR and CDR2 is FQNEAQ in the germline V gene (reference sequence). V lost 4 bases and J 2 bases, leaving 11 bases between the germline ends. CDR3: CASSSLADNTEAFF. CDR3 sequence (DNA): TGTGCCAGCAGCTCCCTAGCAGACAACACTGAAGCTTTCTTT. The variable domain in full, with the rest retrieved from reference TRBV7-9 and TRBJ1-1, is DTGVSQNPRHKITKRGQNVTFRCDPISEHNRLYWYRQTLGQGPEFLTYFQNEAQLEKSRLLSDRFSAERPKGSFSTLEIQRTEQGDSAMYLCASSSLADNTEAFFGQGTRLTVV.

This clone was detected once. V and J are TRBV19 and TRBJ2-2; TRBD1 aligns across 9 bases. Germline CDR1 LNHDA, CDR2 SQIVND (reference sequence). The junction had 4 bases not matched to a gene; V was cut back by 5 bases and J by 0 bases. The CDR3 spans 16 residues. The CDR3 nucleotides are TGTGCCAGTAGTCCGCGGGACAGGGCGAACACCGGGGAGCTGTTTTTT. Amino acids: CASSPRDRANTGELFF.

The CDR3 sequence is CASSRGTGTNEKLFF. As DNA, the CDR3 is TGTGCCAGCAGCCGGGGGACAGGGACTAATGAAAAACTGTTTTTT. This chain connects TRBV6-5 to TRBJ1-4; 9 bases map to TRBD1. Germline loops: CDR1 MNHEY, CDR2 SVGAGI. The CDR3 extends over 15 amino acids. Trimming at V came to 6 bases and at J to 2 bases, leaving 4 bases not matched to a gene.

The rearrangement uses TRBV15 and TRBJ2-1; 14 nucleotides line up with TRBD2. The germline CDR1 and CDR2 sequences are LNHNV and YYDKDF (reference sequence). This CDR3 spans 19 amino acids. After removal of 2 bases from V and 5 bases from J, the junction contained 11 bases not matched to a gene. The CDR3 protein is CATSRLGLAGGQNNNEQFF. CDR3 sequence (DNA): TGTGCCACCAGCAGACTCGGACTAGCGGGGGGTCAAAATAACAATGAGCAGTTCTTC.

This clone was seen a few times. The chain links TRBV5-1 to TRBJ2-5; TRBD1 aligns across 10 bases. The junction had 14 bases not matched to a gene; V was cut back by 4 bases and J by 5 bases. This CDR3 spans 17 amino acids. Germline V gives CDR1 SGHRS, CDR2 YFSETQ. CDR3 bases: TGCGCCAGCAGCCACGGACAGGGGGGGAAAGTTGAGGAGACCCAGTACTTC. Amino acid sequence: CASSHGQGGKVEETQYF.

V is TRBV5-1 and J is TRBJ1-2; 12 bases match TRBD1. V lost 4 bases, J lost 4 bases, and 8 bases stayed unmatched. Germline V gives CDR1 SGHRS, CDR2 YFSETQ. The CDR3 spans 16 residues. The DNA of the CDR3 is TGCGCCAGCAGCGGCGGGACAGGGGGCGCTGGCTATGGCTACACCTTC. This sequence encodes CASSGGTGGAGYGYTF.

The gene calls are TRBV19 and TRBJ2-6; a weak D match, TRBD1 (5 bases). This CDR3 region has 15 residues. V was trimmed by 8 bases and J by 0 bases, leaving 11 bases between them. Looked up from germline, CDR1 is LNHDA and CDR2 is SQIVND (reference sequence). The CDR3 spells CASEKGVSGANVLTF. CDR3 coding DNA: TGTGCCAGTGAAAAAGGGGTCTCTGGGGCCAACGTCCTGACTTTC.

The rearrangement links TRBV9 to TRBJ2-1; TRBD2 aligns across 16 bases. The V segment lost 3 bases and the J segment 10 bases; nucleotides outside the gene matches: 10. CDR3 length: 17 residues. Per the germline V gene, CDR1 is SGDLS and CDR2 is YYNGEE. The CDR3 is CASSELGLAGGIREQFF. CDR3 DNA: TGTGCCAGCAGCGAACTGGGACTAGCGGGAGGGATCCGAGAGCAGTTCTTC.

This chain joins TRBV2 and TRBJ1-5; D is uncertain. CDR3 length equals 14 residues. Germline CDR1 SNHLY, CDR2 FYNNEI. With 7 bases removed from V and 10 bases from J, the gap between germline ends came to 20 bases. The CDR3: CASMALAEGGPQHF. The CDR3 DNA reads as TGTGCCAGCATGGCGTTGGCCGAGGGTGGACCCCAGCATTTT.

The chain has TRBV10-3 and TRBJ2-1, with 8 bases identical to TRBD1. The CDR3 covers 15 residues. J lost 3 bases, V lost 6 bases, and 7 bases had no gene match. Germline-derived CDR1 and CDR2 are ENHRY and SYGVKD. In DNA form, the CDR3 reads TGTGCCATCAGACACGACAGGGGAAGCTACAATGAGCAGTTCTTC. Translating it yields CAIRHDRGSYNEQFF.

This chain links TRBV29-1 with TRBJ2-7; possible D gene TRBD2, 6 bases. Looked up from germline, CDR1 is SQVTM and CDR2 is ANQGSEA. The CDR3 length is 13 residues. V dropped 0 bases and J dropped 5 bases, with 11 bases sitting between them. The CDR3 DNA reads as TGCAGCGTTGAAGATCCTGCGGGGAACGAGCAGTACTTC. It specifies CSVEDPAGNEQYF.

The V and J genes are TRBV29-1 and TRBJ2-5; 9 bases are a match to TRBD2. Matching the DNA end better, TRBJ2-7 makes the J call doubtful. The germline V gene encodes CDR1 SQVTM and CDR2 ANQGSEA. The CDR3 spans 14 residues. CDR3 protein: CSVTAGGGQGEQYF. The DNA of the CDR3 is TGCAGCGTTACTGCGGGAGGGGGACAAGGCGAGCAGTACTTC.

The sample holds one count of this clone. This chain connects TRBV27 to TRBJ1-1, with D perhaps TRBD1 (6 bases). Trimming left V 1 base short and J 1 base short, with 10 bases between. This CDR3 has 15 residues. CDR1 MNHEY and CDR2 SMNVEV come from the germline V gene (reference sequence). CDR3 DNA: TGTGCCAGCAGTTTATTTTCAGGGGCGAACACTGAAGCTTTCTTT. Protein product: CASSLFSGANTEAFF.

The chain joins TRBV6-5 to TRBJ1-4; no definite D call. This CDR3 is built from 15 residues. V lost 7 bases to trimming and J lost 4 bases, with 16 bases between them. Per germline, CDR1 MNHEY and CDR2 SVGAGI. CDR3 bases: TGTGCCAGCACCTCCTCGGTCGAACTTAATGAAAAACTGTTTTTT. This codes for CASTSSVELNEKLFF.

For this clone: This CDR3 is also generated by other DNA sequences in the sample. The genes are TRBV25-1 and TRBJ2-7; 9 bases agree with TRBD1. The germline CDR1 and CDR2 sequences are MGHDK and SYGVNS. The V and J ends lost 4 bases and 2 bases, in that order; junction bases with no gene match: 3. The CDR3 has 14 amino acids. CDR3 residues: CASSGGTGPYEQYF. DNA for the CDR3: TGTGCCAGCAGTGGAGGGACAGGGCCCTACGAGCAGTACTTC.

CDR3 in amino acids: CASSLTGGNEQFF. CDR3 in DNA: TGTGCCAGCAGCTTGACAGGGGGGAATGAGCAGTTCTTC. The chain is built from TRBV5-4 and TRBJ2-1, with 8 bases fitting TRBD1. Germline values: CDR1 SGHNT, CDR2 YYREEE (reference sequence). V was pared by 1 base and J by 7 bases, with 1 base of the junction left unmatched. The CDR3 loop spans 13 amino acids.